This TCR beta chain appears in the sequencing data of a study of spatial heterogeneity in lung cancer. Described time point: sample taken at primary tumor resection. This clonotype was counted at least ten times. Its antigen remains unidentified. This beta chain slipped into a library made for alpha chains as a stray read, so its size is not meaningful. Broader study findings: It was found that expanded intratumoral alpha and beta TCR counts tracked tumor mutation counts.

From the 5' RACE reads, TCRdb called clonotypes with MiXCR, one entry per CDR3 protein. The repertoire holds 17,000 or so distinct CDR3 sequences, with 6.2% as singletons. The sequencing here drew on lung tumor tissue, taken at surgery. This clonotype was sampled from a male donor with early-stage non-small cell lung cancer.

Here the CDR3 reads CASKDSSSGANVLTF. DNA for the CDR3: TGTGCCAGCAAGGACTCCAGCTCTGGGGCCAACGTCCTGACTTTC. The chain joins TRBV12-3 or TRBV12-4 to TRBJ2-6; possibly TRBD2 for D (5 bases). V lost 7 bases to trimming and J lost 0 bases, with 10 bases between them. The CDR3 totals 15 residues.